The rows below give T cell receptor beta chains drawn from one sample of a study of T cell responses to AZD1222 COVID-19 vaccine. Sequencing was performed with immunoSEQ multiplex PCR; in TCRdb, only in-frame clones are kept and a portion is missing. The table records tens of thousands of clones, around 90% of them present only once. The specimen comprised peripheral blood, sampled on day 0 of AZD1222 vaccination. Receptors originate from an adult in good health. CDR3s leave out the opening cysteine and the closing phenylalanine or tryptophan.

j_call,v_call,cdr3_aa
TRBJ1-6,TRBV5-1,ASTQGTGNHSPLH
TRBJ2-5,TRBV7-3,ASSLRAGVRETQY
TRBJ1-4,TRBV4-3,ASSPAGATNEKLF
TRBJ2-7,TRBV7-2,ASSLTVLSSYEQY
TRBJ1-1,TRBV27,ASSLQEGPEAF
TRBJ2-2,TRBV5-5,ASSLSGGGRSNTGELF
TRBJ2-6,TRBV2,ASSESLGAGANVLT
TRBJ1-1,TRBV30,AWSDTGVEAF
TRBJ1-1,TRBV7-9,ASRTGGAGTEAF
TRBJ2-4,TRBV18,ASSPPGQILAKNIQY
TRBJ2-3,TRBV9,ASSDQGRGSTDTQY
TRBJ1-4,TRBV2,ASNRMLTNEKLF
TRBJ2-7,TRBV20-1,SASREGTAYEQY
TRBJ1-4,TRBV3-1/TRBV3-2,ASSQRGFGEKLF
TRBJ2-7,TRBV7-9,ASSTQGRYEQY
TRBJ2-7,TRBV29-1,SVEGSRNPYEQY
TRBJ2-3,TRBV9,ASSVVGLAATDTQY
TRBJ1-5,TRBV12-5,ASGPGQPNQPQH
TRBJ1-1,TRBV5-4,ASRAAGDYLEAF
TRBJ1-1,TRBV9,ASSVGQGAENTEAF
TRBJ1-3,TRBV28,ASIPQRGSGNTIY
TRBJ1-2,TRBV4-2,ASSPGTGVYGYT
TRBJ2-4,TRBV19,ASSREMRALDIQY
TRBJ1-4,TRBV5-6,ASSLKTGGLEKLF
TRBJ1-1,TRBV2,ASSRERAEAF
TRBJ2-3,TRBV29-1,SVEDSNSTDTQY
TRBJ2-2,TRBV3-1/TRBV3-2,ASSRNIPDTGELF
TRBJ2-1,TRBV5-5,ASSLWHSGTRTFFGNEQF